Listed here are 7 T cell receptor beta chains from one sample, sequenced in a study of molecular identifiers for immune sequencing clone quantification listed by TCRdb under 2018. The method behind the library was PCR. The sequencer listed for this sample is Illumina HiSeq 4000. TCRdb trimmed public reads at Q25 via fastp, called clones via MiXCR and kept in-frame beta chains. Entries are consolidated by CDR3 protein sequence, retaining the most common genes and DNA. This sample has 350,000 or so distinct CDR3 sequences in its table, and over 20% of those were observed once. Of the sample, 0.75% to 0.85% is held by the ten largest clones. Sequences were obtained from naive CD8+ T cells from blood, with Jurkat cell RNA spiked in. This specimen's cell subset or site label, interpreted: FACS-sorted CD8+CD4-CCR7+CD45RA+ naive T cells. These receptors were taken from a human donor in good health. Some libraries in this study had Jurkat cell RNA spiked in.

The table lists this clonotype with many counts. This chain joins TRBV10-3 and TRBJ2-7; 7 bases map to TRBD2. Germline values: CDR1 ENHRY, CDR2 SYGVKD. This CDR3 is 12 amino acids long. Germline trimming cut 8 bases from V and 4 bases from J; bases unmatched to any gene: 5. DNA of the CDR3: TGTGCCATCCGGGGGGAGAAGTACGAGCAGTACTTC. Protein: CAIRGEKYEQYF.

In this sample, this clonotype turned up many times. The chain recombines TRBV28 with TRBJ1-2; possibly TRBD1 for D (6 bases). The ends were cut back, 6 bases at V and 2 bases at J, with 13 bases in the middle. This CDR3 region has 14 residues. Per germline, CDR1 MDHEN and CDR2 SYDVKM. CDR3 sequence reads: CASSTDSPNYGYTF. CDR3 nucleotides: TGTGCCAGCAGCACGGACAGCCCGAACTATGGCTACACCTTC.

This clonotype has more than one count but fewer than ten. The chain has TRBV19 and TRBJ2-1; 7 nucleotides agree with TRBD2. Germline V CDR1 and CDR2: LNHDA, SQIVND (reference sequence). Trimming cost V 3 bases and J 6 bases; bases outside gene matches: 11. CDR3 length: 16 amino acids. CDR3 coding DNA: TGTGCCAGTAGTATGTCTAGCGGAGGGCTTATCAATGAGCAGTTCTTC. This gives the protein CASSMSSGGLINEQFF.

V and J are TRBV6-1 and TRBJ1-3; D is unclear. Germline-derived CDR1 and CDR2 are MNHNS and SASEGT. The CDR3 is made up of 16 amino acids. Trimming cost V 1 base and J 1 base, with 11 bases left between them. This chain's CDR3 is CASSEGRPVSGNTIYF. The CDR3 DNA reads TGTGCCAGCAGTGAAGGACGACCAGTGTCTGGAAACACCATATATTTT.

This clonotype appeared a few times. V gene TRBV19 combines with J gene TRBJ1-5, with 10 bases identical to TRBD1. V dropped 7 bases and J dropped 4; count of bases not matched to a gene: 7. CDR1 and CDR2 (germline): LNHDA, SQIVND (reference sequence). This CDR3 comprises 15 residues. CDR3 loop: CASNAGQGPNQPQHF. In DNA, the CDR3 is TGTGCCAGTAATGCGGGACAGGGGCCAAATCAGCCCCAGCATTTT.

This clonotype was observed at least ten times. The chain employs TRBV10-2 and TRBJ1-1; weak D call: TRBD1 (6 bases). The CDR3 has 15 residues. CDR1 WSHSY and CDR2 SAAADI come from the germline V gene. Trimming left V 3 bases short and J 5 bases short, with 16 bases between. The CDR3 nucleotides are TGCGCCAGCAGTGATCAACCAGGGGATTATACTGAAGCTTTCTTT. This gives the protein CASSDQPGDYTEAFF.

This clonotype has ten or more counts. The J gene is TRBJ2-1, the V gene TRBV12-3 or TRBV12-4; 7 bases are shared with TRBD1. The CDR3 totals 15 residues. The V gene end was trimmed by 5 bases and the J gene end by 3 bases; junction bases not matched to a gene: 7. The CDR3 protein is CASSPKGAIYNEQFF. In nucleotides, the CDR3 is TGTGCCAGCAGTCCCAAGGGGGCCATCTACAATGAGCAGTTCTTC.